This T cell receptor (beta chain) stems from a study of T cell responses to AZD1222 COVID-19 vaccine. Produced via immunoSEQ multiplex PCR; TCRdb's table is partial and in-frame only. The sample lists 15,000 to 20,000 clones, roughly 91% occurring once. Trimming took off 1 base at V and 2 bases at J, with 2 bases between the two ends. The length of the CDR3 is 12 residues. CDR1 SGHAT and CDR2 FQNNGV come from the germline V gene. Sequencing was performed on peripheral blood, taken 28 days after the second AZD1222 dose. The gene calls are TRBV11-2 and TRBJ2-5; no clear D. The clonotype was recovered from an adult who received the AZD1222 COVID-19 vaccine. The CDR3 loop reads CASSLAQETQYF. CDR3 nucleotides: TGTGCCAGCAGCTTAGCTCAAGAGACCCAGTACTTC.